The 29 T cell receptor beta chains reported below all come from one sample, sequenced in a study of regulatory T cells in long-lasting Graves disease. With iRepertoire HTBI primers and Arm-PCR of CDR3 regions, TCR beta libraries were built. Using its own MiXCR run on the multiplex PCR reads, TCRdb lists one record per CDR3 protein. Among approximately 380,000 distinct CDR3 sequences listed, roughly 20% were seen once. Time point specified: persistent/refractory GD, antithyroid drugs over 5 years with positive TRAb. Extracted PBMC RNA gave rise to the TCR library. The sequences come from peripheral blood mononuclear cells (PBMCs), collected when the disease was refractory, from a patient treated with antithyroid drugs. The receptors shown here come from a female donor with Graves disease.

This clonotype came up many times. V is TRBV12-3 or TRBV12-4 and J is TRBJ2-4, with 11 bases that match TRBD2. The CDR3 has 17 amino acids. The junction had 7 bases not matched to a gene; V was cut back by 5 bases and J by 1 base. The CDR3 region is CASSTQGLADAKNIQYF. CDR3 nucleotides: TGTGCCAGCAGTACACAGGGACTAGCGGACGCCAAAAACATTCAGTACTTC.

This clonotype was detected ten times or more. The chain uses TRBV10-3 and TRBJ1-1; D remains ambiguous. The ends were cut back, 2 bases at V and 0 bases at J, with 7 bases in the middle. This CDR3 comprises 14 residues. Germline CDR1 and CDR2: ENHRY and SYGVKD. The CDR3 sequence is CAISEAEMNTEAFF. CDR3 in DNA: TGTGCCATCAGTGAGGCCGAAATGAACACTGAAGCTTTCTTT.

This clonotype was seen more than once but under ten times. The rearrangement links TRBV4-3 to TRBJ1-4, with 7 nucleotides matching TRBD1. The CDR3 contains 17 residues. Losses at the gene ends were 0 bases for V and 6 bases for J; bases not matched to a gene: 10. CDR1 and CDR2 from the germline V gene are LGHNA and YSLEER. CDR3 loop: CASSQEVQGQMDEKLFF. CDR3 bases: TGCGCCAGCAGCCAAGAAGTACAGGGACAGATGGATGAAAAACTGTTTTTT.

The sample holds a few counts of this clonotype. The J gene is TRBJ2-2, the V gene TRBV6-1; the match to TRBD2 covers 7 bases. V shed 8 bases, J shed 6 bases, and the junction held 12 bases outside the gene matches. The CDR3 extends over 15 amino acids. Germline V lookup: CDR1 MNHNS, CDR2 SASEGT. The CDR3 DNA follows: TGTGCCAGCCGCCACCCGCGGGAGAGGGCCGGGGAGCTGTTTTTT. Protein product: CASRHPRERAGELFF.

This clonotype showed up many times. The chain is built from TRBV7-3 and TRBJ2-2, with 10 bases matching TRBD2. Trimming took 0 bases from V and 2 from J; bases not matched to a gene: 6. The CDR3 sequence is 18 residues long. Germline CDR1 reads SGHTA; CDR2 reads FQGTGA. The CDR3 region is CASSLTVLAGPNTGELFF. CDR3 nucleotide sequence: TGTGCCAGCAGCTTAACGGTACTAGCGGGGCCTAACACCGGGGAGCTGTTTTTT.

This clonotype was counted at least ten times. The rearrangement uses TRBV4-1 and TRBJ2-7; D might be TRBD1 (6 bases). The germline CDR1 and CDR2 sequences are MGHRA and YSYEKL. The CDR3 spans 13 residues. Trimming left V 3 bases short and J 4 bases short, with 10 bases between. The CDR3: CASSQDSHYEQYF. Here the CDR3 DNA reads TGCGCCAGCAGCCAGGACAGTCATTACGAGCAGTACTTC.

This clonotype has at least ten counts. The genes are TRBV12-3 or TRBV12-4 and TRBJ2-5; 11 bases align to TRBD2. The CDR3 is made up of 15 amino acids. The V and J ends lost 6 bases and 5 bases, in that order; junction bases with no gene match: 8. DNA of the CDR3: TGTGCCAGCAGACTAGGACTAGCGGGTGCGGAGACCCAGTACTTC. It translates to CASRLGLAGAETQYF.

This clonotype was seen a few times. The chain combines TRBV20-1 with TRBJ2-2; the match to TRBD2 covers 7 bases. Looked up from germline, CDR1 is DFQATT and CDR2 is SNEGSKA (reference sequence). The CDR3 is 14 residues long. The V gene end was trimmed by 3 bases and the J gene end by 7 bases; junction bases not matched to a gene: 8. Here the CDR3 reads CSASSGGVGGELFF. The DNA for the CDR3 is TGCAGTGCTAGTTCGGGAGGCGTTGGCGGGGAGCTGTTTTTT.

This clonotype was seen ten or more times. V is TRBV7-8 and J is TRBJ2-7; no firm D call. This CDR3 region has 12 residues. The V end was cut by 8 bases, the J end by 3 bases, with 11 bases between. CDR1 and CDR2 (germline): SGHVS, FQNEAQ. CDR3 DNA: TGTGCCAGCGGCCGACAAGACTACGAGCAGTACTTC. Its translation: CASGRQDYEQYF.

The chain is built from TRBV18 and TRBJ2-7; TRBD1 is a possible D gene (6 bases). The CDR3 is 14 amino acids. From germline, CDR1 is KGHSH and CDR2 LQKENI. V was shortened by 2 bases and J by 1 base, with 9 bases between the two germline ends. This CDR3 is CASSPIGQSYEQYF. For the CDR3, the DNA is TGTGCCAGCTCACCAATCGGACAGTCCTACGAGCAGTACTTC.

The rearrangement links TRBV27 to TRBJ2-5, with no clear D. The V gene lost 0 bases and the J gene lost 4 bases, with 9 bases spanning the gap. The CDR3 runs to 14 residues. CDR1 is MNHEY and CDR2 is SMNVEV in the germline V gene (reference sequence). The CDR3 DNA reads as TGTGCCAGCAGTTTATCCCCCACGGGAGAGACCCAGTACTTC. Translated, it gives CASSLSPTGETQYF.

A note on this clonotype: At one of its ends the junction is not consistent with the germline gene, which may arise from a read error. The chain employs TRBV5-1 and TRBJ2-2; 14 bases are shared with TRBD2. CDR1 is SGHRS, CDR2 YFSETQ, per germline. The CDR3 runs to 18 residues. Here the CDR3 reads CASSPKGLAGANTGELLF. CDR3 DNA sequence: TGCGCCAGCAGCCCAAAGGGACTAGCGGGAGCGAACACCGGGGAGCTGCTTTTT.

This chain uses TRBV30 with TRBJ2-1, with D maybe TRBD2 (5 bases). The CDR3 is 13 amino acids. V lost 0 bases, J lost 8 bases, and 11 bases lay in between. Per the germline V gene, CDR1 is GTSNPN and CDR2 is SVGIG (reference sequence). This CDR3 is CAWSVRGTDEQFF. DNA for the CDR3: TGTGCCTGGAGTGTACGGGGAACGGATGAGCAGTTCTTC.

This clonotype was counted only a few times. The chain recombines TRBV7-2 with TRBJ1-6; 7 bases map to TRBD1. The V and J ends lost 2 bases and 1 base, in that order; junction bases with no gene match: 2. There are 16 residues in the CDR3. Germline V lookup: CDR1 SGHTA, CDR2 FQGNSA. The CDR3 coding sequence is TGTGCCAGCAGCTTAACAGGGGTATCCTATAATTCACCCCTCCACTTT. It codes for CASSLTGVSYNSPLHF.

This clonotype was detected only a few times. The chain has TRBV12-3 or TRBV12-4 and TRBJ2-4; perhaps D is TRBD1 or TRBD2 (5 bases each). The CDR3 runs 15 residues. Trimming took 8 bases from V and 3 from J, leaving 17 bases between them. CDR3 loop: CASLPRGVDKNIQYF. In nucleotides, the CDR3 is TGTGCCAGCCTACCCCGAGGGGTAGACAAAAACATTCAGTACTTC.

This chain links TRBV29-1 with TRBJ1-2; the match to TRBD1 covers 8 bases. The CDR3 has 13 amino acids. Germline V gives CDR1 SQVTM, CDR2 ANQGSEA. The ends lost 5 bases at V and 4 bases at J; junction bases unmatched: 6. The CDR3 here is CSVTDRGSYGYTF. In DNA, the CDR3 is TGCAGCGTTACTGACAGGGGATCCTATGGCTACACCTTC.

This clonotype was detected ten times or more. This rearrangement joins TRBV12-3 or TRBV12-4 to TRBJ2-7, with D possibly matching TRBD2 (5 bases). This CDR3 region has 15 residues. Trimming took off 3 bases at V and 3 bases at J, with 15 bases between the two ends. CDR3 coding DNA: TGTGCCAGCAGTTTCATCGCTAGTGACTACTACGAGCAGTACTTC. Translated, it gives CASSFIASDYYEQYF.

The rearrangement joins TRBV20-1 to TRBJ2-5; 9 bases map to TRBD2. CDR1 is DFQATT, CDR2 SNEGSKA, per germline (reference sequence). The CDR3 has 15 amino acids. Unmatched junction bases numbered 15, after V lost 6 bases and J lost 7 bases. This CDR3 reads CSAIGVAGEPGTQYF. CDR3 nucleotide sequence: TGCAGTGCGATAGGGGTAGCGGGGGAGCCGGGGACCCAGTACTTC.

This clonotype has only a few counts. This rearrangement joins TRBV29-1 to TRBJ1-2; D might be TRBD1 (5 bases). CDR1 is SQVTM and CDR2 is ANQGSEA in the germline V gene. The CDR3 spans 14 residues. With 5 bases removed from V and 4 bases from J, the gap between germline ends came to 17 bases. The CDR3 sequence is CSVKVSGQGYGYTF. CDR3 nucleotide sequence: TGCAGCGTTAAAGTATCGGGGCAAGGCTATGGCTACACCTTC.

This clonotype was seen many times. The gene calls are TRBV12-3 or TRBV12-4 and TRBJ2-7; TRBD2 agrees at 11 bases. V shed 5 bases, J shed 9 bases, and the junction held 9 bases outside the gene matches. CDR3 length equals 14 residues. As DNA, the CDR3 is TGTGCCAGCAGTCAGATAGCGGGAGGGCCGAGGCAGTACTTC. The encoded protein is CASSQIAGGPRQYF.

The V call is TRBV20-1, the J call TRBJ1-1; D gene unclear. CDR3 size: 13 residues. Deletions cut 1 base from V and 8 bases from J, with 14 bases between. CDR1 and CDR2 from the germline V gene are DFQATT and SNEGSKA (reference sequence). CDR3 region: CSARGDGYLEAFF. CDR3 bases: TGCAGTGCTAGAGGAGACGGATACTTAGAAGCTTTCTTT.

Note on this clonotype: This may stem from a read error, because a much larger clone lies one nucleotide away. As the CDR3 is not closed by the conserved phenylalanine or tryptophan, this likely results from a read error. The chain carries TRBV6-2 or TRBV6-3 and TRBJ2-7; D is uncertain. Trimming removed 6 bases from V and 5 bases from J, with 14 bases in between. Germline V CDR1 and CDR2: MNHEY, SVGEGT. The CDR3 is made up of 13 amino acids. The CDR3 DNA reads TGTGCCAGCAGCGACGTCACCGGGCACGAGCAGTACCTC. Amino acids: CASSDVTGHEQYL.

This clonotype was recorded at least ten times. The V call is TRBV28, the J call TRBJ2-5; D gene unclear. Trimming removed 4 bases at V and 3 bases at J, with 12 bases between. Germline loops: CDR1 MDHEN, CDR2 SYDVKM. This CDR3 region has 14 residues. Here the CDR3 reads CASSSIRFEETQYF. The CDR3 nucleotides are TGTGCCAGCAGTTCGATTAGGTTCGAAGAGACCCAGTACTTC. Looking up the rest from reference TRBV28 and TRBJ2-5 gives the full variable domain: DVKVTQSSRYLVKRTGEKVFLECVQDMDHENMFWYRQDPGLGLRLIYFSYDVKMKEKGDIPEGYSVSREKKERFSLILESASTNQTSMYLCASSSIRFEETQYFGPGTRLLVL.

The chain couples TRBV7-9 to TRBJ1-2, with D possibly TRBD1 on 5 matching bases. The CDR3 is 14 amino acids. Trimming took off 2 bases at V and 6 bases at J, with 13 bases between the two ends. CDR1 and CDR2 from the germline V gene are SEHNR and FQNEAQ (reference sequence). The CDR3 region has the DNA TGTGCCAGCAGCTTATTGGGGGAGGCGGATGGCTACACCTTC. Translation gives CASSLLGEADGYTF.

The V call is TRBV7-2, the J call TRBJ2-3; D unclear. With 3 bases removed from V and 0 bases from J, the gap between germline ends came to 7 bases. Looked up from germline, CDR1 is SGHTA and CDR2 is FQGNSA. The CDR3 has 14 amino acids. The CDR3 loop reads CASSFSRSTDTQYF. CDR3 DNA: TGTGCCAGCAGCTTTTCGCGGAGCACAGATACGCAGTATTTT.

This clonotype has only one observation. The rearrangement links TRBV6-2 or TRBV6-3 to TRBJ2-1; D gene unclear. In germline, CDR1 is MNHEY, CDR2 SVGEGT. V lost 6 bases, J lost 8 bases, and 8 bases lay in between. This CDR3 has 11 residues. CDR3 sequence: CASSLLHEQFF. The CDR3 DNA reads TGTGCCAGCAGCCTTCTCCATGAGCAGTTCTTC.

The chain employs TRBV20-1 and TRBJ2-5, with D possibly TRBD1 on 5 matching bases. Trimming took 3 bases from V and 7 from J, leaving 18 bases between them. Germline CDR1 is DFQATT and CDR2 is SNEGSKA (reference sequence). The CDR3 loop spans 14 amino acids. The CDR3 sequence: CSARIAMRQGTQYF. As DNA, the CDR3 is TGCAGTGCTAGGATAGCTATGAGGCAGGGGACCCAGTACTTC.

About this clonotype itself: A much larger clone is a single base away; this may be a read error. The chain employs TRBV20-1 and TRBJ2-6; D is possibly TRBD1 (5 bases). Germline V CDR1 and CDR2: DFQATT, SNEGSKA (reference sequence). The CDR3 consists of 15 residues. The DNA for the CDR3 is TGCAGTGCTAGAGATGGTCTTTCTGGGGCCGACGTCCTGACTTTC. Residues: CSARDGLSGADVLTF.

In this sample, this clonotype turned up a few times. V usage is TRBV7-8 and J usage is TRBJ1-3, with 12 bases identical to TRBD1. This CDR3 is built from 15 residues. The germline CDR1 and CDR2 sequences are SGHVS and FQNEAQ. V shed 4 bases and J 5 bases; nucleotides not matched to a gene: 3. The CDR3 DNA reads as TGTGCCAGCAGCTCGGGACAGGGGGCAAGAAACACCATATATTTT. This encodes CASSSGQGARNTIYF.